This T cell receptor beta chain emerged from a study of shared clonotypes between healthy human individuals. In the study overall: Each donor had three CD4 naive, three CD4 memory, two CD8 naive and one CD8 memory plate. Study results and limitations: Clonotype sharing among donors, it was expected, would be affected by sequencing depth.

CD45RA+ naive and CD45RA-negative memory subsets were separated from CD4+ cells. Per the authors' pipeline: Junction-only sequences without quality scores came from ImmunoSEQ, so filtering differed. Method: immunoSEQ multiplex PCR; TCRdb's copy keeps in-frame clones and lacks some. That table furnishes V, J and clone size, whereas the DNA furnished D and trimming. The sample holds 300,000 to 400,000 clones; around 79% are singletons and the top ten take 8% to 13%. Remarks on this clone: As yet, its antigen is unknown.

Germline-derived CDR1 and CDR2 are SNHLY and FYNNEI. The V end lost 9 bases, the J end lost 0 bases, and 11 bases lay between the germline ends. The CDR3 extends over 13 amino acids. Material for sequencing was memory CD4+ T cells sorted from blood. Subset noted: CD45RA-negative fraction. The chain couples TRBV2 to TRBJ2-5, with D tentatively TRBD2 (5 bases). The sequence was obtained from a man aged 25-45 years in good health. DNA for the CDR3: TGTGCCAGAAACCTAGCAGACCAAGAGACCCAGTACTTC. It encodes CARNLADQETQYF.